The present TCR beta chain was sequenced within a study of blood T cells in healthy people across ages. Using a J-beta primer mix together with a sample-barcoded 5' primer, a second PCR was run for roughly 7 to 11 cycles. TCRdb passed the 5' RACE reads through MiXCR, listing each CDR3 protein once. The profile covers approximately 360,000 distinct CDR3 sequences, with roughly half appearing a single time and 51% taken by the ten largest. V trimming: 6 bases; J trimming: 11 bases; junction bases outside the gene matches: 17. The CDR3 is 16 residues long. CDR1 and CDR2 (germline): SQVTM, ANQGSEA. This clonotype was sampled from a man in his 60s in good health. This chain links TRBV29-1 with TRBJ2-5; 14 bases map to TRBD2. The sample comprised blood. The CDR3 sequence is CSVSLLGLAGENEQYF. The CDR3 coding sequence is TGCAGCGTGAGCCTTTTGGGACTAGCGGGAGAGAATGAGCAGTACTTC. Filled out from reference TRBV29-1 and TRBJ2-5, the complete variable domain reads SAVISQKPSRDICQRGTSLTIQCQVDSQVTMMFWYRQQPGQSLTLIATANQGSEATYESGFVIDKFPISRPNLTFSTLTVSNMSPEDSSIYLCSVSLLGLAGENEQYFGPGTRLLVL.